This TCR beta chain stems from a study of blood T cell repertoires in COVID-19. Libraries were prepared by immunoSEQ multiplex PCR; TCRdb keeps only in-frame clonotypes and omits some of them. The sample holds more than 85,000 clones, 88% seen once. The CDR3 contains 16 residues. Per germline, CDR1 SGHAT and CDR2 FQNNGV. Germline trimming cut 5 bases from V and 4 bases from J; bases unmatched to any gene: 10. The receptor's source is a man aged 50 to 59 with COVID-19, enrolled during active disease. The genes are TRBV11-2 and TRBJ1-1; 10 nucleotides line up with TRBD1. The sequenced material came from peripheral blood. The CDR3 DNA is TGTGCCAGCAGCCGTCCGACCGGGACAGGGGCCACTGAAGCTTTCTTT. Amino acid sequence: CASSRPTGTGATEAFF.